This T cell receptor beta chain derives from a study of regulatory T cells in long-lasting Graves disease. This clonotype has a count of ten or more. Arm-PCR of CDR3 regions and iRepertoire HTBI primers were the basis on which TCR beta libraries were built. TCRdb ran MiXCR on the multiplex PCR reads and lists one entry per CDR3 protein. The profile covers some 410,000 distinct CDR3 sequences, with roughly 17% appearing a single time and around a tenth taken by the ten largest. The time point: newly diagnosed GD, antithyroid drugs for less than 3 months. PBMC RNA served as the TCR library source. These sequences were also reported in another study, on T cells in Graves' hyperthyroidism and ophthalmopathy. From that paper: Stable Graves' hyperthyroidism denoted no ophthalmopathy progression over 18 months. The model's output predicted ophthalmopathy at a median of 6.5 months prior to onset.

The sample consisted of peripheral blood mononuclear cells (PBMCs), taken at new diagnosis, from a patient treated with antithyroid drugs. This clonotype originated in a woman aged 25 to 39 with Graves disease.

CDR3 protein: CASSSSTDTFNGYTF. CDR3 sequence (DNA): TGTGCCAGCAGTTCCTCTACTGACACCTTTAATGGCTACACCTTC. V is TRBV12-3 or TRBV12-4 and J is TRBJ1-2; D unresolved. V lost 4 bases to trimming and J lost 6 bases, with 18 bases between them. The CDR3 runs to 15 residues.